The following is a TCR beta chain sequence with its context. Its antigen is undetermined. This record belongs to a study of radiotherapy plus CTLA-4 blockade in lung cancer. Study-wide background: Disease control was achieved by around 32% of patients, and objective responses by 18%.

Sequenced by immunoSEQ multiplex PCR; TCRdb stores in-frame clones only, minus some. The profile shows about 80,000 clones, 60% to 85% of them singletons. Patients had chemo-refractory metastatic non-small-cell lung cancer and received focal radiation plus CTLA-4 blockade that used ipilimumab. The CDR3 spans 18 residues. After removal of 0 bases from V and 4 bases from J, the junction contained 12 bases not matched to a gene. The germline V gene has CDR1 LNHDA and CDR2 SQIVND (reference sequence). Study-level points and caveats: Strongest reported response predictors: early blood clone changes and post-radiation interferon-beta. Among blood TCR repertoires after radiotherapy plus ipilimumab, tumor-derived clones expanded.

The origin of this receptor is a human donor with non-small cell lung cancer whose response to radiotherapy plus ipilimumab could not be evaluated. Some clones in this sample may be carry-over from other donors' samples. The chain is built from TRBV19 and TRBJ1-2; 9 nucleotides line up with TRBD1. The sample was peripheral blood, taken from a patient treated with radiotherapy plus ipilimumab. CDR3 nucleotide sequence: TGTGCCAGTAGTATAGAGATTGGGACAGGGAGGACCTTCTATGGCTACACCTTC. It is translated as CASSIEIGTGRTFYGYTF.